Listed here are 29 T cell receptor beta chains from one sample, sequenced in a study of cytomegalovirus exposure and HLA in healthy donors. TCRdb's copy holds only in-frame clones and misses some; the assay was immunoSEQ multiplex PCR. The sample records 150,000 to 200,000 clones, 84% being singletons. The sample comprised PBMCs. These receptor sequences come from a man younger than 40 in good health and CMV-seropositive.

The rearrangement links TRBV30 to TRBJ1-4; D call uncertain. V was trimmed by 5 bases and J by 8 bases, leaving 12 bases between them. CDR3 length equals 12 residues. Germline V gene sequence: CDR1 GTSNPN, CDR2 SVGIG (reference sequence). CDR3 coding DNA: TGTGCCTGGTTAGGAGGTAACGAAAAACTGTTTTTT. As protein: CAWLGGNEKLFF. Combining the CDR3 with reference TRBV30 and TRBJ1-4 gives the whole variable domain SQTIHQWPATLVQPVGSPLSLECTVEGTSNPNLYWYRQAAGRGLQLLFYSVGIGQISSEVPQNLSASRPQDRQFILSSKKLLLSDSGFYLCAWLGGNEKLFFGSGTQLSVL.

This rearrangement joins TRBV11-3 to TRBJ2-1; 9 bases are a match to TRBD1. The CDR3 has 14 residues. Germline CDR1 is SGHNT and CDR2 is YENEEA. V dropped 7 bases and J dropped 8; count of bases not matched to a gene: 9. In nucleotides, the CDR3 is TGTGCCAGCAACACCGGGACAGGGAGCGATGAGCAGTTCTTC. Translation gives CASNTGTGSDEQFF.

This clone was detected many times. One end of the junction is discordant with germline, which a read error may explain. The DNA for the CDR3 is TGTGCTAGCAGCGTCTACTTGGGGAGCCAGTACGAGCAGTACTTC. This translates into CASSVYLGSQYEQYF. The rearrangement links TRBV7-7 to TRBJ2-7; D is perhaps TRBD2 (5 bases). CDR1 and CDR2 from the germline V gene are SSHAT and FNYEAQ (reference sequence). The length of the CDR3 is 15 residues.

This clone has a single count. CDR3 bases: TGTGCCAGCAGTGAATACGAGGATATCGACGAGCAGTACTTC. This gives the protein CASSEYEDIDEQYF. The gene calls are TRBV2 and TRBJ2-7, with no clear D. CDR3 size: 14 residues. V lost 2 bases, J lost 5 bases, and 13 bases lay in between. Germline V gives CDR1 SNHLY, CDR2 FYNNEI.

The V and J genes are TRBV29-1 and TRBJ1-1, with 7 bases matching TRBD1. CDR3 length equals 14 residues. From germline, CDR1 is SQVTM and CDR2 ANQGSEA. The V segment lost 7 bases and the J segment 1 base; nucleotides outside the gene matches: 9. In DNA, the CDR3 is TGCAGCGCGAGAGGGGACAGCAGGAACACTGAAGCTTTCTTT. This translates into CSARGDSRNTEAFF.

The chain uses TRBV28 and TRBJ2-1; D unclear. There are 14 residues in the CDR3. CDR1 is MDHEN and CDR2 is SYDVKM in the germline V gene. Trimming removed 6 bases from V and 3 bases from J, with 12 bases in between. This chain's CDR3 is CASSQVQFYNEQFF. The CDR3 DNA reads TGTGCCAGCAGCCAGGTACAGTTCTACAATGAGCAGTTCTTC.

This chain links TRBV30 with TRBJ2-7, with 12 positions matching TRBD2. J gave up 1 base and V 3 bases, and 10 bases lay outside the gene matches. The CDR3 is made up of 17 amino acids. CDR1 is GTSNPN and CDR2 is SVGIG in the germline V gene (reference sequence). The CDR3 protein is CAWSRTSGGIISYEQYF. The DNA of the CDR3 is TGTGCCTGGAGCCGTACTAGCGGGGGGATTATTTCCTACGAGCAGTACTTC. Drawing the rest from reference TRBV30 and TRBJ2-7, the complete variable domain is SQTIHQWPATLVQPVGSPLSLECTVEGTSNPNLYWYRQAAGRGLQLLFYSVGIGQISSEVPQNLSASRPQDRQFILSSKKLLLSDSGFYLCAWSRTSGGIISYEQYFGPGTRLTVT.

The chain joins TRBV6-6 to TRBJ1-6; 7 bases line up with TRBD1. Germline V gene sequence: CDR1 MNHNY, CDR2 SVGAGI (reference sequence). CDR3 size: 14 residues. V was clipped by 5 bases and J by 6 bases; unmatched bases: 4. Here the CDR3 reads CASSQGQLNSPLHF. In nucleotides, the CDR3 is TGTGCCAGCAGTCAGGGACAGCTTAATTCACCCCTCCACTTT.

The CDR3, as DNA: TGTGCCTGGAGCCGGGGGTCTTCACGTCCGGGCCAGCCCCAGCATTTT. It specifies CAWSRGSSRPGQPQHF. The V and J genes are TRBV30 and TRBJ1-5; D is possibly TRBD1 (5 bases). V lost 3 bases and J 7 bases, leaving 22 bases between the germline ends. Germline CDR1 reads GTSNPN; CDR2 reads SVGIG (reference sequence). The CDR3 runs to 16 residues. The full variable domain, completed using reference TRBV30 and TRBJ1-5, is SQTIHQWPATLVQPVGSPLSLECTVEGTSNPNLYWYRQAAGRGLQLLFYSVGIGQISSEVPQNLSASRPQDRQFILSSKKLLLSDSGFYLCAWSRGSSRPGQPQHFGDGTRLSIL.

The chain couples TRBV15 to TRBJ1-2, with 9 bases lining up with TRBD1. This CDR3 is 16 amino acids long. Germline V CDR1 and CDR2: LNHNV, YYDKDF (reference sequence). The trim removed 8 bases at V and 5 bases at J, leaving 15 bases unmatched. The CDR3 DNA is TGTGCCACCGGGCGGACAGGGGAAGACGGAGGGTATGGCTACACCTTC. Translation: CATGRTGEDGGYGYTF.

There are a few counts of this clone. The same CDR3 is also encoded by other DNA sequences in this sample. This chain joins TRBV27 and TRBJ1-2; no clear D. This CDR3 is 13 amino acids long. Germline CDR1 reads MNHEY; CDR2 reads SMNVEV (reference sequence). The germline V and J ends were trimmed by 3 bases and 2 bases, with 7 bases remaining between them. CDR3 amino acids: CASSLQRNYGYTF. CDR3 bases: TGTGCCAGCAGTTTGCAGCGAAACTATGGCTACACCTTC.

The rearrangement links TRBV19 to TRBJ1-1; no definite D call. The germline V gene encodes CDR1 LNHDA and CDR2 SQIVND (reference sequence). This CDR3 is 16 amino acids long. V lost 4 bases and J lost 0, with 15 bases in between. CDR3 sequence (DNA): TGTGCCAGTAGTACTACCAAAAGGGAGGTGAACACTGAAGCTTTCTTT. Translated: CASSTTKREVNTEAFF.

Of note for this clone: The same CDR3 can be traced to other DNA sequences in this sample. In DNA form, the CDR3 reads TGTGCCAGCAGCAGGGGGCGCAACACTGAAGCTTTCTTT. Protein: CASSRGRNTEAFF. The chain combines TRBV7-3 with TRBJ1-1; 7 bases agree with TRBD1. With V trimmed by 5 bases and J by 2 bases, 2 bases remained unmatched. The germline V gene has CDR1 SGHTA and CDR2 FQGTGA. This CDR3 spans 13 amino acids.

This clone occurred once. The rearrangement uses TRBV28 and TRBJ2-7; 8 bases match TRBD1. The CDR3 consists of 14 residues. Germline V gene data show CDR1 as MDHEN and CDR2 as SYDVKM. The V gene end was trimmed by 4 bases and the J gene end by 6 bases; junction bases not matched to a gene: 8. As DNA, the CDR3 is TGTGCCAGCAGTTCCTCAGGGGGCCCTCTCGAGCAGTACTTC. This encodes CASSSSGGPLEQYF.

The chain joins TRBV9 to TRBJ2-2, with 10 positions matching TRBD1. Germline V gives CDR1 SGDLS, CDR2 YYNGEE. The CDR3 loop spans 16 amino acids. Germline trimming cut 3 bases from V and 5 bases from J; bases unmatched to any gene: 7. The CDR3 here is CASSGRQGALTGELFF. The CDR3 DNA reads as TGTGCCAGCAGCGGGCGACAGGGGGCCTTGACCGGGGAGCTGTTTTTT.

This clone turned up a few times. The chain links TRBV30 to TRBJ1-1, with 8 bases identical to TRBD1. The CDR3 is 15 residues long. V lost 1 base, J lost 8 bases, and 12 bases stayed unmatched. Germline CDR1 GTSNPN, CDR2 SVGIG (reference sequence). The DNA of the CDR3 is TGTGCCTGGAGTGAGACTCCGGACAGGGCGACAGAAGCTTTCTTT. Residues: CAWSETPDRATEAFF.

This chain links TRBV7-3 with TRBJ2-1; TRBD2 might be the D (6 bases). Trimming took off 6 bases at V and 0 bases at J, with 12 bases between the two ends. The germline V gene has CDR1 SGHTA and CDR2 FQGTGA. The CDR3 sequence is 15 residues long. CDR3 residues: CASSSRDSSYNEQFF. The CDR3 region has the DNA TGTGCCAGCAGTTCTCGGGACTCCTCCTACAATGAGCAGTTCTTC.

This rearrangement joins TRBV6-1 to TRBJ2-7; 12 nucleotides match TRBD1. From germline, CDR1 is MNHNS and CDR2 SASEGT. The CDR3 covers 15 residues. Trimming cost V 8 bases and J 5 bases; bases outside gene matches: 10. Here the CDR3 DNA reads TGTGCCAGCGGCATGTCCGGGACAGGGGGCCACGAGCAGTACTTC. Encoded protein: CASGMSGTGGHEQYF.

V and J are TRBV5-6 and TRBJ2-7, with D perhaps matching TRBD1 (5 bases). The V gene's germline CDR1 is SGHDT and CDR2 YYEEEE. This CDR3 comprises 15 residues. V dropped 3 bases and J dropped 0 bases, with 13 bases sitting between them. CDR3 region: CASSSDSISSYEQYF. DNA of the CDR3: TGTGCCAGCAGCTCCGACAGCATATCCTCCTACGAGCAGTACTTC.

The rearrangement joins TRBV30 to TRBJ1-1; D not certain. From germline, CDR1 is GTSNPN and CDR2 SVGIG (reference sequence). The CDR3 sequence is 14 residues long. Trimming shortened V by 2 bases and J by 4 bases, and 14 bases separated the two germline ends. CDR3 sequence reads: CAWSLGRGSTEAFF. The CDR3 nucleotides read TGTGCCTGGAGTTTGGGCCGGGGTTCCACTGAAGCTTTCTTT.

This chain connects TRBV4-1 to TRBJ2-2; 9 nucleotides line up with TRBD2. The junction had 10 bases not matched to a gene; V was cut back by 1 base and J by 7 bases. The CDR3 extends over 17 amino acids. Germline V gives CDR1 MGHRA, CDR2 YSYEKL. CDR3 bases: TGCGCCAGCAGCCAAGTGGATTTGGGACTAGCTTTCGGGGAGCTGTTTTTT. Its protein product is CASSQVDLGLAFGELFF.

The genes are TRBV29-1 and TRBJ2-1; D remains ambiguous. Trimming took off 0 bases at V and 6 bases at J, with 9 bases between the two ends. Germline-derived CDR1 and CDR2 are SQVTM and ANQGSEA. The CDR3 sequence is 13 residues long. CDR3 protein: CSVEDWVANEQFF. The CDR3 DNA reads TGCAGCGTTGAAGATTGGGTAGCCAATGAGCAGTTCTTC.

The rearrangement links TRBV4-1 to TRBJ1-1; 9 bases agree with TRBD1. CDR3 length: 14 residues. The V segment lost 5 bases and the J segment 8 bases; nucleotides outside the gene matches: 9. Per the germline V gene, CDR1 is MGHRA and CDR2 is YSYEKL. CDR3 loop: CASSLLATGGEAFF. In nucleotides, the CDR3 is TGCGCCAGCAGCTTACTGGCGACAGGGGGGGAAGCTTTCTTT.

This clone was seen just once. The chain carries TRBV6-5 and TRBJ2-1, with a possible D match to TRBD2 (6 bases). CDR1 is MNHEY and CDR2 is SVGAGI in the germline V gene. Trimming took 6 bases from V and 0 from J, leaving 6 bases between them. The CDR3 runs 13 residues. The CDR3 sequence: CASRGGSYNEQFF. CDR3 bases: TGTGCCAGCAGGGGGGGCTCCTACAATGAGCAGTTCTTC.

The V call is TRBV30, the J call TRBJ2-7; weak D call: TRBD2 (7 bases). The CDR3 is 12 amino acids. Germline values: CDR1 GTSNPN, CDR2 SVGIG (reference sequence). Trimming cost V 7 bases and J 4 bases, with 14 bases left between them. DNA of the CDR3: TGTGCCTCGGGGGGACATTTTTACGAGCAGTACTTC. Protein product: CASGGHFYEQYF. Full variable domain (missing parts from reference TRBV30 and TRBJ2-7): SQTIHQWPATLVQPVGSPLSLECTVEGTSNPNLYWYRQAAGRGLQLLFYSVGIGQISSEVPQNLSASRPQDRQFILSSKKLLLSDSGFYLCASGGHFYEQYFGPGTRLTVT.

The chain is built from TRBV5-4 and TRBJ1-3; D is undetermined. Trimming shortened V by 2 bases and J by 0 bases, and 9 bases separated the two germline ends. This CDR3 comprises 15 residues. CDR1 and CDR2 (germline): SGHNT, YYREEE (reference sequence). The CDR3 spells CASSFGVNSGNTIYF. The CDR3 DNA is TGTGCCAGCAGCTTCGGGGTAAACTCTGGAAACACCATATATTTT.

The chain links TRBV28 to TRBJ2-5; tentative D call: TRBD2 (6 bases). This CDR3 is built from 15 residues. V dropped 4 bases and J dropped 4 bases, with 16 bases sitting between them. Germline values: CDR1 MDHEN, CDR2 SYDVKM. The CDR3 is CASSSHMGGVETQYF. The CDR3 nucleotides read TGTGCCAGCAGTTCCCATATGGGGGGTGTAGAGACCCAGTACTTC.

The rearrangement joins TRBV9 to TRBJ2-1, with TRBD1 as a possible D gene (5 bases). Trimming removed 3 bases from V and 5 bases from J, with 9 bases in between. Germline V gene data show CDR1 as SGDLS and CDR2 as YYNGEE. The CDR3 runs 13 residues. The CDR3 DNA follows: TGTGCCAGCAGCGCGCTCAGGGACAATGAGCAGTTCTTC. This gives the protein CASSALRDNEQFF.

This clone was picked up a small number of times. The chain carries TRBV4-1 and TRBJ1-1; D is unclear. V gave up 0 bases and J gave up 4 bases, with 6 bases separating them. CDR3 size: 13 residues. Germline V gene data show CDR1 as MGHRA and CDR2 as YSYEKL. The CDR3 here is CASSQDRGTEAFF. The CDR3 DNA follows: TGCGCCAGCAGCCAAGATCGAGGCACTGAAGCTTTCTTT.